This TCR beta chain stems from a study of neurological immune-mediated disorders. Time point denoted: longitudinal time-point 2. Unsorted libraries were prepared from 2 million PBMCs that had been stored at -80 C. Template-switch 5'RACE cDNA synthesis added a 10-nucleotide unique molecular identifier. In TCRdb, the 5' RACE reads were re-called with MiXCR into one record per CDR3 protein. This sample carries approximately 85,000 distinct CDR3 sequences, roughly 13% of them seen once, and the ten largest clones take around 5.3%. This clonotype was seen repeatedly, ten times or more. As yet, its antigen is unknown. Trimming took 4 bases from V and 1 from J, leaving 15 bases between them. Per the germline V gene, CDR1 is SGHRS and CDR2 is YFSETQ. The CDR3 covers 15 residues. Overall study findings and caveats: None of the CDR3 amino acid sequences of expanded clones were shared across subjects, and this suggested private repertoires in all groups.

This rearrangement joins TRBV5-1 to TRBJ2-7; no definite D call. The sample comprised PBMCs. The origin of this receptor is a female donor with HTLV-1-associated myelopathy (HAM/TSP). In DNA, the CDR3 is TGCGCCAGCAGCATATCCAAGGACGGTTCCTACGAGCAGTACTTC. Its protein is CASSISKDGSYEQYF.